Below are 25 T cell receptor beta chains sequenced from a single sample in a study of metastatic and nonmetastatic thyroid tumors. TCRdb re-called clones via MiXCR from the PCR reads. This table holds some 29,000 clones, around 17% found once. Ahead of thyroid surgery, no patient had received treatment of any kind. Source material: blood. These receptors were taken from a female donor with papillary thyroid cancer or a benign thyroid nodule (not recorded which). Some clones in this sample may be carry-over from other donors' samples.

This clone occurred many times. This rearrangement joins TRBV29-1 to TRBJ1-1, with D perhaps TRBD1 (5 bases). Per germline, CDR1 SQVTM and CDR2 ANQGSEA. CDR3 size: 12 residues. V was clipped by 3 bases and J by 3 bases, with 8 bases between them. The CDR3 nucleotides are TGCAGCGTTGATCTGGGGGACACTGAAGCTTTCTTT. This translates into CSVDLGDTEAFF.

This rearrangement joins TRBV20-1 to TRBJ1-1; 7 bases line up with TRBD1. CDR1 and CDR2 from the germline V gene are DFQATT and SNEGSKA (reference sequence). The CDR3 covers 15 residues. Trimming took 0 bases from V and 3 from J; bases not matched to a gene: 7. The CDR3 spells CSARDMRGPDTEAFF. CDR3 coding DNA: TGCAGTGCTAGAGATATGAGGGGGCCGGACACTGAAGCTTTCTTT.

This clone was observed many times. Here the CDR3 DNA reads TGTGCCAGCAGTTGGACTAGCGGTTACAATGAGCAGTTCTTC. Translation: CASSWTSGYNEQFF. The chain has TRBV6-1 and TRBJ2-1, with 10 bases that match TRBD2. V lost 5 bases and J lost 4; bases outside the gene matches: 2. There are 14 residues in the CDR3. Per the germline V gene, CDR1 is MNHNS and CDR2 is SASEGT.

This clone was seen at least ten times. The chain couples TRBV10-3 to TRBJ1-2, with 7 bases that match TRBD1. The V and J ends lost 0 bases and 8 bases, in that order; junction bases with no gene match: 3. Looked up from germline, CDR1 is ENHRY and CDR2 is SYGVKD. This CDR3 region has 13 residues. The CDR3 DNA reads TGTGCCATCAGTGAGTCACAGGGGAGCGGCTACACCTTC. Protein product: CAISESQGSGYTF.

This clone has a count of ten or more. The chain links TRBV27 to TRBJ2-3, with D tentatively TRBD2 (7 bases). The CDR3 loop spans 13 amino acids. From germline, CDR1 is MNHEY and CDR2 SMNVEV (reference sequence). The V gene lost 5 bases and the J gene lost 9 bases, with 15 bases spanning the gap. For the CDR3, the DNA is TGTGCCAGCAGTCTGGGGGGGGGGCTCACGCAGTATTTT. Its translation is CASSLGGGLTQYF.

This clone has at least ten counts. The chain employs TRBV2 and TRBJ2-7, with D hard to call. V was clipped by 3 bases and J by 6 bases, with 9 bases between them. CDR3 length equals 12 residues. Germline V gene data show CDR1 as SNHLY and CDR2 as FYNNEI. The CDR3 coding sequence is TGTGCCAGCAGTGAGGGGTTTGCCGAGCAGTACTTC. It is translated as CASSEGFAEQYF.

This clone appeared many times. The chain is built from TRBV11-3 and TRBJ2-1; 12 bases are shared with TRBD2. Germline V gene sequence: CDR1 SGHNT, CDR2 YENEEA. Unmatched junction bases numbered 4, after V lost 4 bases and J lost 3 bases. This CDR3 spans 16 amino acids. In DNA form, the CDR3 reads TGTGCCAGCAGCTCCCCGACTAGCGGGAGCTACAATGAGCAGTTCTTC. Protein product: CASSSPTSGSYNEQFF.

This clone was counted at least ten times. The chain couples TRBV5-4 to TRBJ2-5, with unresolved D. The CDR3 has 12 residues. The ends were cut back, 6 bases at V and 2 bases at J, with 8 bases in the middle. The germline V gene has CDR1 SGHNT and CDR2 YYREEE (reference sequence). CDR3 residues: CASKGSQETQYF. The CDR3 coding sequence is TGTGCCAGCAAAGGCAGTCAAGAGACCCAGTACTTC.

This clone has at least ten counts. The chain recombines TRBV10-3 with TRBJ2-3; 9 bases match TRBD1. After removal of 5 bases from V and 3 bases from J, the junction contained 6 bases not matched to a gene. CDR1 and CDR2 (germline): ENHRY, SYGVKD. This CDR3 has 15 residues. CDR3 protein: CAISQPGTGTDTQYF. In DNA, the CDR3 is TGTGCCATCAGTCAACCCGGGACAGGGACAGATACGCAGTATTTT.

This clone was picked up many times. This chain joins TRBV7-9 and TRBJ1-4, with 12 bases aligning to TRBD1. CDR3 length: 16 residues. The junction had 11 bases not matched to a gene; V was cut back by 5 bases and J by 10 bases. The V gene's germline CDR1 is SEHNR and CDR2 FQNEAQ (reference sequence). CDR3: CASSHRPGQGAGKLFF. As DNA, the CDR3 is TGTGCCAGCAGCCATAGACCGGGACAGGGGGCAGGAAAACTGTTTTTT.

This clone appeared many times. This chain joins TRBV20-1 and TRBJ2-1, with 11 bases that match TRBD2. J gave up 6 bases and V 3 bases, and 13 bases lay outside the gene matches. The CDR3 is made up of 17 amino acids. Germline-derived CDR1 and CDR2 are DFQATT and SNEGSKA (reference sequence). The CDR3 DNA reads as TGCAGTGCTAGCCGCGGGACTAGCGGCCGAGTGGGCAATGAGCAGTTCTTC. This sequence encodes CSASRGTSGRVGNEQFF.

This clone came up many times. Since a much larger clone is just one base distant, this may be a read error. Other DNA sequences within the sample encode an identical CDR3. V and J are TRBV19 and TRBJ2-1; 14 nucleotides line up with TRBD2. Germline assignment: CDR1 LNHDA and CDR2 SQIVND (reference sequence). After removal of 9 bases from V and 15 bases from J, the junction contained 10 bases not matched to a gene. The CDR3 consists of 13 residues. The chain's CDR3 is CASSPGTSGRLFF. CDR3 DNA sequence: TGTGCCAGCAGTCCGGGGACTAGCGGGAGATTGTTCTTC. The entire variable domain, with the rest obtained from reference TRBV19 and TRBJ2-1, is as follows: DGGITQSPKYLFRKEGQNVTLSCEQNLNHDAMYWYRQDPGQGLRLIYYSQIVNDFQKGDIAEGYSVSREKKESFPLTVTSAQKNPTAFYLCASSPGTSGRLFFGPGTRLTVL.

Many counts were recorded for this clone. This chain links TRBV20-1 with TRBJ1-5, with D hard to call. Germline V gene lookup returns CDR1 DFQATT and CDR2 SNEGSKA (reference sequence). V lost 4 bases and J lost 1, with 5 bases in between. The CDR3 has 12 amino acids. CDR3 in amino acids: CSAKPSNQPQHF. Written as DNA, the CDR3 is TGCAGTGCTAAGCCAAGCAATCAGCCCCAGCATTTT.

The rearrangement joins TRBV7-7 to TRBJ2-7; tentative D call: TRBD2 (7 bases). The germline V gene has CDR1 SSHAT and CDR2 FNYEAQ (reference sequence). CDR3 length: 15 amino acids. As DNA, the CDR3 is TGTGCTAGGGGGGGGTTCTGGCCCCTGCTCCACGAGCAGTACTTC. Translated: CARGGFWPLLHEQYF.

This clone has at least ten counts. The chain uses TRBV7-3 and TRBJ2-7, with TRBD2 matching over 8 bases. Germline trimming cut 2 bases from V and 3 bases from J; bases unmatched to any gene: 6. This CDR3 spans 15 amino acids. Looked up from germline, CDR1 is SGHTA and CDR2 is FQGTGA. In DNA form, the CDR3 reads TGTGCCAGCAGCTTACAGGCTAGCGGGCTCTACGAGCAGTACTTC. Its translation is CASSLQASGLYEQYF.

With respect to this clone: This may arise from a read error, as a much more abundant clone is one base away. This same CDR3 is encoded by further DNA sequences in the sample. The chain carries TRBV5-6 and TRBJ1-1; D gene unclear. CDR3 size: 14 residues. Looked up from germline, CDR1 is SGHDT and CDR2 is YYEEEE. CDR3 nucleotides: TGTGCCAGCAGCTTAGAAGGGAGGAACACTGAGGCTTTCTTT. Translated, it gives CASSLEGRNTEAFF.

This clone showed up many times. The chain couples TRBV7-3 to TRBJ2-1; the match to TRBD2 covers 9 bases. The CDR3 consists of 15 residues. Germline V gives CDR1 SGHTA, CDR2 FQGTGA. The V gene end was trimmed by 2 bases and the J gene end by 5 bases; junction bases not matched to a gene: 4. CDR3 bases: TGTGCCAGCAGCTTAGACGGGACTAGCAACAATGAGCAGTTCTTC. This codes for CASSLDGTSNNEQFF.

This clone has a count of ten or more. The genes are TRBV7-8 and TRBJ2-7, with TRBD2 matching 8 bases. CDR3 length equals 14 residues. Germline V gene sequence: CDR1 SGHVS, CDR2 FQNEAQ. The junction had 11 bases not matched to a gene; V was cut back by 6 bases and J by 7 bases. As DNA, the CDR3 is TGTGCCAGCAGTCGCACTAGCGGACTGGGGGAGCAGTACTTC. Amino acid sequence: CASSRTSGLGEQYF. Filled out from reference TRBV7-8 and TRBJ2-7, the complete variable domain reads GAGVSQSPRYKVAKRGQDVALRCDPISGHVSLFWYQQALGQGPEFLTYFQNEAQLDKSGLPSDRFFAERPEGSVSTLKIQRTQQEDSAVYLCASSRTSGLGEQYFGPGTRLTVT.

The table lists this clone with many counts. V and J are TRBV30 and TRBJ1-2; no firm D call. V was shortened by 3 bases and J by 4 bases, with 12 bases between the two germline ends. Germline V gene sequence: CDR1 GTSNPN, CDR2 SVGIG (reference sequence). CDR3 size: 13 residues. The CDR3 DNA reads TGTGCCTGGAGGGGCAGTCGACTCTATGGCTACACCTTC. Its protein product is CAWRGSRLYGYTF.

This clone was found many times. This rearrangement joins TRBV27 to TRBJ2-5; 10 nucleotides line up with TRBD2. In germline, CDR1 is MNHEY, CDR2 SMNVEV (reference sequence). The CDR3 totals 14 residues. J lost 5 bases, V lost 5 bases, and 5 bases had no gene match. The CDR3 is CASSLLAGRETQYF. CDR3 nucleotides: TGTGCCAGCAGTCTACTAGCGGGAAGGGAGACCCAGTACTTC.

This chain links TRBV20-1 with TRBJ1-1, with a weak D call TRBD1 (5 bases). Germline CDR1 reads DFQATT; CDR2 reads SNEGSKA (reference sequence). Trimming left V 6 bases short and J 4 bases short, with 18 bases between. CDR3 length equals 14 residues. In DNA form, the CDR3 reads TGCAGTGCAAGCTGGGACGGACGGTTCACTGAAGCTTTCTTT. Its translation: CSASWDGRFTEAFF.

By share of the sample, this clone is medium-sized (0.01 to 0.1%). This sequence joins TRBV3-1 and TRBJ2-7; D unresolved. V lost 0 bases and J 0 bases, leaving 6 bases between the germline ends. The germline gives CDR1 LGHDT, CDR2 YNNKEL (reference sequence). The CDR3 sequence is 14 residues long. Written as DNA, the CDR3 is TGTGCCAGCAGCCAAGAAGGCTACTCCTACGAGCAGTACTTC. It codes for CASSQEGYSYEQYF.

This clone was seen many times. This sequence joins TRBV11-2 and TRBJ2-1; 7 bases are shared with TRBD2. The CDR3 is 16 residues long. The V and J ends lost 5 bases and 9 bases, in that order; junction bases with no gene match: 16. Germline V gene lookup returns CDR1 SGHAT and CDR2 FQNNGV. CDR3 DNA sequence: TGTGCCAGCAGCCGTGCGTGGGGCCGGGAGGTTCTTGAGCAGTTCTTC. This sequence encodes CASSRAWGREVLEQFF.

As regards this clone: A read error is likely, as this CDR3 ends without the conserved phenylalanine or tryptophan. No DNA is shown, since the ends of the CDR3 on it are uncertain; the CDR3 is the one TCRdb lists. The CDR3 here is CASSDGGETKYS. V and J are TRBV10-1 and TRBJ2-5. The CDR3 length equals 12 residues, ends included. Germline CDR1 is WNHNN and CDR2 is SYGVQD (reference sequence).

This clone is deemed medium-sized. This chain joins TRBV11-2 and TRBJ2-7, with 9 bases aligning to TRBD1. This CDR3 comprises 15 residues. The germline CDR1 and CDR2 sequences are SGHAT and FQNNGV. V dropped 3 bases and J dropped 5; count of bases not matched to a gene: 8. The CDR3 DNA is TGTGCCAGCAGCTTTTTATTACAGGGGGCGAACGAGCAGTACTTC. Translation: CASSFLLQGANEQYF. Full variable domain (missing parts from reference TRBV11-2 and TRBJ2-7): EAGVAQSPRYKIIEKRQSVAFWCNPISGHATLYWYQQILGQGPKLLIQFQNNGVVDDSQLPKDRFSAERLKGVDSTLKIQPAKLEDSAVYLCASSFLLQGANEQYFGPGTRLTVT.